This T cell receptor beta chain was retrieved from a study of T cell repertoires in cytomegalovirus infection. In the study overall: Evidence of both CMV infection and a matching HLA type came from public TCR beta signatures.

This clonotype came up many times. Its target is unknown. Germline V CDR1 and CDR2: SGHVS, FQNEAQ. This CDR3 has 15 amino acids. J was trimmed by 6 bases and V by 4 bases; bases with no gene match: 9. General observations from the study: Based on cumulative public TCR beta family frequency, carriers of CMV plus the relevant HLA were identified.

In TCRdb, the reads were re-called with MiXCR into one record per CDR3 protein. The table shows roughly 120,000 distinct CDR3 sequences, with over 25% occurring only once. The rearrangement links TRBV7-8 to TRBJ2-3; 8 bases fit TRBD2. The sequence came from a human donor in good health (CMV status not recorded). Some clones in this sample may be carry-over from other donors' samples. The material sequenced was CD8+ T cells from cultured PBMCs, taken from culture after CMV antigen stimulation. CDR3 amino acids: CASSSIAGLADTQYF. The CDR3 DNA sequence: TGTGCCAGCAGCTCTATAGCGGGACTCGCTGATACGCAGTATTTT.